This TCR beta chain was observed in a study of T cells after yellow fever vaccination. Overall study: The fractions with low cell numbers were processed using SMART-Seq v4 Ultra Low Input.

The CDR3 has 15 amino acids. The V end lost 7 bases, the J end lost 7 bases, and 23 bases lay between the germline ends. Per germline, CDR1 LGHNA and CDR2 YSLEER. The table lists this clonotype with a count of one. One entry per CDR3 protein results from TCRdb running MiXCR on the 5' RACE reads. The sample lists just under 600,000 distinct CDR3 sequences, approximately 13% occurring once. The receptor's source is a man aged 30-40 years who received the YFV17D yellow fever vaccine. The J gene is TRBJ2-7, the V gene TRBV4-3; a possible D gene is TRBD1 (6 bases). This sample comprised PBMCs, obtained on the day of the yellow fever booster vaccination. The CDR3 loop is CASTSQGPTFWEQYF. The CDR3 DNA reads TGCGCCAGCACCTCACAGGGCCCCACCTTTTGGGAGCAGTACTTC.